The subject of this entry is one TCR beta chain. This receptor's antigen is unknown. Within one base of it there is no much larger clone, and no base qualities were kept. Each collaborating institution followed its own protocols to collect whole blood in K2EDTA tubes. For TCRbeta analysis, collaborators shipped samples in one of three forms: frozen whole blood, isolated PBMCs, or DNA extracted from either of those sample types. The data were taken from a study of blood T cell repertoires in COVID-19 (TCRdb year 2020). Some background on the complete study: Samples from collaborators originated in the United States, Italy and Spain and spanned both the acute and convalescent phases of COVID-19. The material from the prospective study consisted of cDNA or gDNA derived from T cells, B-cell-depleted T cells, or PBMCs. Deeply sampled blood TCRbeta repertoires from subjects exposed to, actively infected with, or recovered from COVID-19 were included in the dataset. The repertoires were released in a freely available public database intended as a resource for research on the immune response to SARS-CoV-2. Samples came from the ongoing ImmuneRACE study (first 160 participants) plus 1,254 subjects from 6 global collaborators. A de-identified subject ID, COVID-19 status, age in years and sex were almost always included in the sample metadata. HLA class I and class II types, where available, came from metadata supplied by the sample provider rather than from assay-based typing.

The research as a whole found: Clinical and demographic metadata were provided uncurated, with the amount varying by source and participant.

TCRbeta CDR3 regions were amplified from genomic DNA by means of the immunoSEQ Assay, a bias-controlled multiplex PCR. The authors' pipeline ran thus. The number of nucleated cells in each sample was estimated by amplification of reference gene primers within the assay. To quantify the absolute abundance of each unique TCRbeta CDR3 rearrangement, sequence reads were collapsed and filtered. For each sample, productive Simpson clonality was calculated as the square root of Simpson's diversity index across productive rearrangements. Not all clones reach the TCRdb copy of this immuneACCESS table, which keeps in-frame sequences only. Checked studies attribute under half of the gap to unresolved V genes and leave the rest unexplained. For V, J and clone size, that table is used; D and trimming come from the DNA. The sample has 120,000 to 150,000 clones on record, about 87% of them singletons. About 11% of the sample belongs to the ten largest clones.

V lost 6 bases and J lost 1 base, and the count of bases not matched to a germline gene is 11. As encoded in the germline V gene (reference sequence), CDR1 is LNHDA while CDR2 is SQIVND. The CDR3 runs 16 residues from the cysteine to the phenylalanine. The entry retains the CDR3 DNA only, 48 bases that are in frame from base 1. The TCR originated in a man in his 60s with active or convalescent COVID-19. Source material: peripheral blood. The rearranged segments are TRBV19 and TRBJ1-2; a stretch of 7 junction bases matches TRBD1. The DNA sequence is given as TGTGCCAGTAGAGCCCCCAACAGGGGCCTTAACTATGGCTACACCTTC. Protein translation: CASRAPNRGLNYGYTF. Joined to the reference TRBV19 and TRBJ1-2 proteins, this CDR3 gives the full variable domain: DGGITQSPKYLFRKEGQNVTLSCEQNLNHDAMYWYRQDPGQGLRLIYYSQIVNDFQKGDIAEGYSVSREKKESFPLTVTSAQKNPTAFYLCASRAPNRGLNYGYTFGSGTRLTVV.